This passage covers 27 T cell receptor beta chains from one sample sequenced in a study of T-cell memory formation after mild COVID-19. TCRdb reprocessed the 5' RACE reads with MiXCR, giving one entry per CDR3 protein. The sample has under 450,000 distinct CDR3 sequences, less than 25% seen once. The specimen sequenced was PBMCs or a T cell subset sorted from them (not recorded which). These receptor sequences come from an adult woman who had mild COVID-19 (a few samples of this study predate the infection). Cell type and time point are not known.

This chain joins TRBV12-3 or TRBV12-4 and TRBJ2-4; D possibly corresponds to TRBD2 (6 bases). V was shortened by 4 bases and J by 2 bases, with 12 bases between the two germline ends. This CDR3 has 15 amino acids. The chain's CDR3 is CASSYWGDSKNIQYF. The CDR3 DNA reads as TGTGCCAGCAGTTACTGGGGGGATTCCAAAAACATTCAGTACTTC.

V gene TRBV20-1 combines with J gene TRBJ2-1; TRBD2 agrees at 11 bases. The CDR3 runs 14 residues. With 6 bases clipped from V and 8 bases from J, the junction kept 9 bases outside the gene matches. Germline CDR1 DFQATT, CDR2 SNEGSKA (reference sequence). CDR3 protein: CSADGSSGRYEQFF. As DNA, the CDR3 is TGCAGTGCGGATGGGTCTAGCGGGAGGTATGAGCAGTTCTTC.

The rearrangement links TRBV15 to TRBJ2-7; D unclear. This CDR3 is 15 amino acids long. From germline, CDR1 is LNHNV and CDR2 YYDKDF (reference sequence). V lost 5 bases, J lost 0 bases, and 14 bases lay in between. The CDR3 DNA is TGTGCCACCAGCCTGGAGAAAATTCTCTCCTACGAGCAGTACTTC. Amino acid sequence: CATSLEKILSYEQYF.

CDR3 amino acids: CASSSRVGRNSYNEQFF. Here the CDR3 DNA reads TGTGCCAGCAGCTCCAGGGTAGGGAGGAACTCCTACAATGAGCAGTTCTTC. The chain employs TRBV11-2 and TRBJ2-1; tentative D call: TRBD2 (6 bases). Deletions cut 4 bases from V and 0 bases from J, with 16 bases between. There are 17 residues in the CDR3. CDR1 SGHAT and CDR2 FQNNGV come from the germline V gene.

This clonotype came up a few times. The chain joins TRBV5-1 to TRBJ2-3; possibly TRBD2 for D (5 bases). Deletions cut 0 bases from V and 3 bases from J, with 14 bases between. Germline CDR1 SGHRS, CDR2 YFSETQ. This CDR3 is 16 amino acids long. Here the CDR3 DNA reads TGCGCCAGCAGCTTGGCTCTTTCGACGGGAACAGATACGCAGTATTTT. Its translation: CASSLALSTGTDTQYF.

The chain joins TRBV7-2 to TRBJ1-3; the D gene is possibly TRBD1 (5 bases). The CDR3 is 15 residues long. Germline assignment: CDR1 SGHTA and CDR2 FQGNSA. Trimming pared 1 base from V and 2 bases from J, leaving 9 bases between. CDR3 protein: CASSLGQKTGNTIYF. In DNA form, the CDR3 reads TGTGCCAGCAGCTTAGGACAGAAGACTGGAAACACCATATATTTT. Full variable domain (remainder filled in from reference TRBV7-2 and TRBJ1-3): GAGVSQSPSNKVTEKGKDVELRCDPISGHTALYWYRQSLGQGLEFLIYFQGNSAPDKSGLPSDRFSAERTGGSVSTLTIQRTQQEDSAVYLCASSLGQKTGNTIYFGEGSWLTVV.

This chain links TRBV24-1 with TRBJ2-5, with D perhaps matching TRBD1 (5 bases). There are 20 residues in the CDR3. Germline CDR1 is KGHDR and CDR2 is SFDVKD. V lost 0 bases and J lost 1, with 23 bases in between. The CDR3 is CATSDLPGQGALRSQETQYF. CDR3 in DNA: TGTGCCACCAGTGATTTGCCTGGACAAGGGGCCCTAAGGTCCCAAGAGACCCAGTACTTC.

CDR3 sequence reads: CASSEVGGDTEAFF. CDR3 nucleotide sequence: TGTGCCAGCAGTGAAGTTGGGGGAGACACTGAAGCTTTCTTT. This chain uses TRBV6-1 with TRBJ1-1; D might be TRBD1 (5 bases). This CDR3 has 14 residues. The germline CDR1 and CDR2 sequences are MNHNS and SASEGT. V shed 1 base and J shed 3 bases, with 9 bases lying between them.

The chain has TRBV6-2 or TRBV6-3 and TRBJ1-5; 7 bases align to TRBD1. V lost 5 bases and J lost 0; bases outside the gene matches: 4. Germline V gives CDR1 MNHEY, CDR2 SVGEGT. CDR3 length: 15 amino acids. CDR3 sequence: CASSRDRVSNQPQHF. The CDR3 coding sequence is TGTGCCAGCAGTCGGGACAGAGTTAGCAATCAGCCCCAGCATTTT.

V and J are TRBV10-3 and TRBJ2-7; 8 bases align to TRBD2. Trimming took 5 bases from V and 1 from J; bases not matched to a gene: 1. The CDR3 length is 13 residues. CDR1 and CDR2 from the germline V gene are ENHRY and SYGVKD. The CDR3 here is CAISTSGSYEQYF. CDR3 DNA sequence: TGTGCCATCAGTACTAGCGGTTCCTACGAGCAGTACTTC.

This chain connects TRBV7-8 to TRBJ2-7; the D gene could be TRBD1 or TRBD2 (5 bases each). Trimming removed 2 bases at V and 4 bases at J, with 12 bases between. CDR3 length equals 14 residues. CDR1 and CDR2 from the germline V gene are SGHVS and FQNEAQ. The CDR3 DNA reads TGTGCCAGCAGCTTACTGGGGGTACGTTACGAGCAGTACTTC. Encoded protein: CASSLLGVRYEQYF.

The gene calls are TRBV18 and TRBJ2-5; 7 bases match TRBD1. V lost 5 bases to trimming and J lost 4 bases; unmatched junction nucleotides: 10. Germline V CDR1 and CDR2: KGHSH, LQKENI. This CDR3 has 15 amino acids. CDR3 DNA: TGTGCCAGCTCAACCACCACAGGGGTCGGAGAGACCCAGTACTTC. This sequence encodes CASSTTTGVGETQYF.

This clonotype came up a few times. CDR3 residues: CASSQATLSNEQFF. The CDR3 DNA reads as TGCGCCAGCAGCCAAGCCACTCTATCCAATGAGCAGTTCTTC. The chain links TRBV4-1 to TRBJ2-1, with D uncertain. Germline loops: CDR1 MGHRA, CDR2 YSYEKL. This CDR3 spans 14 amino acids. V lost 1 base and J 6 bases, leaving 10 bases between the germline ends.

Only a few counts were recorded for this clonotype. This chain connects TRBV20-1 to TRBJ2-1, with 8 positions matching TRBD2. This CDR3 has 15 residues. With V trimmed by 0 bases and J by 4 bases, 5 bases remained unmatched. Germline CDR1 is DFQATT and CDR2 is SNEGSKA (reference sequence). CDR3 in amino acids: CSARDGAGAYNEQFF. CDR3 DNA sequence: TGCAGTGCTAGAGATGGAGCGGGAGCGTACAATGAGCAGTTCTTC.

A single count supports this clonotype. This chain joins TRBV18 and TRBJ2-5; 12 bases match TRBD2. Germline V CDR1 and CDR2: KGHSH, LQKENI. The CDR3 contains 16 residues. With 2 bases clipped from V and 4 bases from J, the junction kept 5 bases outside the gene matches. The CDR3 sequence is CASSPGLAGRRETQYF. CDR3 nucleotide sequence: TGTGCCAGCTCACCAGGACTAGCGGGGCGAAGAGAGACCCAGTACTTC.

This clonotype occurred many times. The chain uses TRBV5-6 and TRBJ1-2; D is uncertain. Germline CDR1 and CDR2: SGHDT and YYEEEE. The CDR3 has 12 residues. The V end lost 4 bases, the J end lost 5 bases, and 9 bases lay between the germline ends. The CDR3 loop reads CASSRDSYGYTF. The DNA for the CDR3 is TGTGCCAGCAGCCGCGATAGTTATGGCTACACCTTC.

This clonotype turned up a few times. The chain carries TRBV7-9 and TRBJ2-5; D is perhaps TRBD1 (6 bases). The CDR3 has 15 residues. V was cut by 5 bases and J by 3 bases, with 16 bases left in between. In germline, CDR1 is SEHNR, CDR2 FQNEAQ (reference sequence). The CDR3 protein is CASSQGRDNKETQYF. The CDR3 DNA reads TGTGCCAGCAGCCAAGGCCGGGACAACAAAGAGACCCAGTACTTC.

The chain employs TRBV7-9 and TRBJ1-2; no clear D gene. The CDR3 runs to 12 residues. In germline, CDR1 is SEHNR, CDR2 FQNEAQ (reference sequence). V was shortened by 5 bases and J by 8 bases, with 12 bases between the two germline ends. The CDR3 reads CASSADLVGYTF. The DNA for the CDR3 is TGTGCCAGCAGCGCAGACTTAGTAGGCTACACCTTC.

J is TRBJ2-1 and V is TRBV11-2; TRBD2 matches 15 bases. The CDR3 is made up of 15 amino acids. CDR1 SGHAT and CDR2 FQNNGV come from the germline V gene. The J segment lost 15 bases and the V segment lost 5 bases, leaving 11 bases of the junction unmatched. In DNA, the CDR3 is TGTGCCAGCAGCGGCGGGACTAGCGGGGGGCGTCGGCTGTTCTTC. Its translation: CASSGGTSGGRRLFF.

CDR3 in DNA: TGTGCCACCAGTGGTGGAAGACGGGAGTCCTACGAGCAGTACTTC. Translated, it gives CATSGGRRESYEQYF. The rearrangement uses TRBV24-1 and TRBJ2-7; a possible D gene is TRBD2 (6 bases). The CDR3 is made up of 15 amino acids. V was clipped by 5 bases and J by 1 base, with 14 bases between them. From germline, CDR1 is KGHDR and CDR2 SFDVKD.

The V and J genes are TRBV30 and TRBJ2-5; 7 bases agree with TRBD1. The junction had 5 bases not matched to a gene; V was cut back by 4 bases and J by 3 bases. This CDR3 has 13 residues. Germline V gene lookup returns CDR1 GTSNPN and CDR2 SVGIG (reference sequence). Written as DNA, the CDR3 is TGTGCCTGGACTCCTGACAGGGAAGAGACCCAGTACTTC. Translated: CAWTPDREETQYF.

The chain recombines TRBV4-2 with TRBJ1-2, with 12 bases matching TRBD1. This CDR3 spans 18 amino acids. Germline values: CDR1 LGHNA, CDR2 YNFKEQ. J gave up 1 base and V 1 base, and 7 bases lay outside the gene matches. CDR3 protein: CASSQVGQGAHRNYGYTF. The CDR3 DNA sequence: TGTGCCAGCAGCCAAGTGGGACAGGGGGCCCACCGTAACTATGGCTACACCTTC.

This clonotype occurred many times. The rearrangement uses TRBV4-1 and TRBJ2-7; D unclear. The CDR3 runs 13 residues. CDR1 MGHRA and CDR2 YSYEKL come from the germline V gene. Trimming removed 3 bases at V and 2 bases at J, with 8 bases between. In DNA, the CDR3 is TGCGCCAGCAGCCAGGGTCCCCCCTACGAGCAGTACTTC. Translated, it gives CASSQGPPYEQYF.

This clonotype was detected a few times. The rearrangement joins TRBV12-3 or TRBV12-4 to TRBJ2-2; D is unclear. Trimming took off 3 bases at V and 1 base at J, with 6 bases between the two ends. The CDR3 covers 14 residues. CDR3 sequence (DNA): TGTGCCAGCAGTTTTAGTTTGAACACCGGGGAGCTGTTTTTT. Protein: CASSFSLNTGELFF.

The CDR3 region has the DNA TGTGCCATCAAAATCCGGCCCACAGATACGCAGTATTTT. Its protein is CAIKIRPTDTQYF. This chain connects TRBV10-3 to TRBJ2-3; D not certain. V shed 7 bases and J shed 2 bases, with 10 bases lying between them. There are 13 residues in the CDR3. Germline-derived CDR1 and CDR2 are ENHRY and SYGVKD.

This rearrangement joins TRBV6-5 to TRBJ1-1; D call uncertain. V was clipped by 0 bases and J by 0 bases, with 8 bases between them. Per germline, CDR1 MNHEY and CDR2 SVGAGI. The CDR3 totals 15 residues. The CDR3 spells CASSYSDRMNTEAFF. The CDR3 coding sequence is TGTGCCAGCAGTTACTCAGACCGAATGAACACTGAAGCTTTCTTT.

The CDR3 DNA follows: TGTGCCAGCAGTCCCACGACCCCTTTCGCTGAAGCTTTCTTT. This sequence encodes CASSPTTPFAEAFF. The chain joins TRBV12-3 or TRBV12-4 to TRBJ1-1, with no clear D. This CDR3 region has 14 residues. V dropped 5 bases and J dropped 6 bases, with 16 bases sitting between them.